The clone carrying this T cell receptor beta chain was detected only once. The data belong to a study of control samples from healthy donors and cancer patients. Profiling relied on immunoSEQ multiplex PCR, and the TCRdb table lists in-frame clones only, not all of them. The table has about 160,000 clones, 90% to 95% seen once. Sequencing was done on a sample of PBMCs. This sequence originates from a man aged 55 to 69 with colorectal cancer.

The CDR3 DNA reads TGCGCCAGCAGCTTGGAGGGACTTCGCACAGATACGCAGTATTTT. This gives the protein CASSLEGLRTDTQYF. The genes are TRBV5-1 and TRBJ2-3, with D possibly being TRBD2 (6 bases). The CDR3 runs to 15 residues. The V and J ends lost 0 bases and 1 base respectively, with 9 bases between them. Germline CDR1 SGHRS, CDR2 YFSETQ.